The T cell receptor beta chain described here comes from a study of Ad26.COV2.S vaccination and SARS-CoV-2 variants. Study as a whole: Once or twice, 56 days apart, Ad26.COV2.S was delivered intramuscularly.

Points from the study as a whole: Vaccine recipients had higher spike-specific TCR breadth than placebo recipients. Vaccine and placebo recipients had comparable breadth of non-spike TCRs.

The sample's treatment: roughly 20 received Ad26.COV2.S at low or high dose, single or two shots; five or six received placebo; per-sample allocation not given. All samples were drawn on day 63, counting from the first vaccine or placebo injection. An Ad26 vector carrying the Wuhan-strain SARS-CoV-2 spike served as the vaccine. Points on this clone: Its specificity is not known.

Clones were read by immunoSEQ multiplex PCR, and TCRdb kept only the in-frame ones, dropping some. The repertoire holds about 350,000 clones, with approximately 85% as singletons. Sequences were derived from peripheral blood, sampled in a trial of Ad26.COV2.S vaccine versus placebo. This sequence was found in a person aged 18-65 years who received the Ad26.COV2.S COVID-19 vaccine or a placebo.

The CDR3 reads CASSLLERGPLQETQYF. CDR3 DNA sequence: TGTGCCAGCAGCTTGTTGGAAAGGGGCCCACTCCAAGAGACCCAGTACTTC. The J gene is TRBJ2-5, the V gene TRBV5-6; D possibly corresponds to TRBD1 (5 bases). The CDR3 contains 17 residues. V lost 1 base, J lost 1 base, and 17 bases lay in between. CDR1 is SGHDT and CDR2 is YYEEEE in the germline V gene. Full variable domain (missing parts from reference TRBV5-6 and TRBJ2-5): DAGVTQSPTHLIKTRGQQVTLRCSPKSGHDTVSWYQQALGQGPQFIFQYYEEEERQRGNFPDRFSGHQFPNYSSELNVNALLLGDSALYLCASSLLERGPLQETQYFGPGTRLLVL.